This TCR beta chain was recovered during a study of blood T cells in healthy people across ages. Primed by a sample-barcoded 5' primer and a J-beta primer mix, a second PCR proceeded for 7 to 11 cycles. Carrying 12 random nucleotides, a template-switch adaptor labeled each individual cDNA molecule. Using its own MiXCR run on the 5' RACE reads, TCRdb lists one record per CDR3 protein. Seen here are around 1,900,000 distinct CDR3 sequences, about 39% observed once, and the top ten hold roughly 23%. Roughly 10 milliliters of peripheral blood were drawn from each donor into EDTA-treated tubes. Per germline, CDR1 DFQATT and CDR2 SNEGSKA (reference sequence). Between the trimmed V and J ends, which lost 6 bases and 2 bases, there was a span of 11 bases. The CDR3 extends over 12 amino acids.

This chain connects TRBV20-1 to TRBJ2-7; no firm D call. The source of this sequence is a human donor in good health. The sequencing input was blood. The CDR3 loop reads CSARAFPYEQYF. The CDR3 DNA sequence: TGCAGTGCACGGGCCTTCCCCTACGAGCAGTACTTC.